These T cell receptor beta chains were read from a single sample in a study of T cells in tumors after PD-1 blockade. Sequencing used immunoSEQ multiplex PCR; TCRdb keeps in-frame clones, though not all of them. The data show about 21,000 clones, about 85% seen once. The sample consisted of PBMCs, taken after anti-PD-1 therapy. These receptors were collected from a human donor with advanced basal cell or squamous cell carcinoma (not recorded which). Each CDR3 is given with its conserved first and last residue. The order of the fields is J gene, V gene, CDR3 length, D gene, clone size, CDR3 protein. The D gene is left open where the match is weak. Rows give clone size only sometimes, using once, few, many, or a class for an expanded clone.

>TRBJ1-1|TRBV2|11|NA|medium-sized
CASQENTEAFF
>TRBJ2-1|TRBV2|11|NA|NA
CASHDLGEQFF
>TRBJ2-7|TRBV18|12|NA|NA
CASSPAPDEQYF
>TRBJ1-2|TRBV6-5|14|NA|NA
CASTWAGTGYGYTF
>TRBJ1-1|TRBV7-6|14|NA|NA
CASSFGWNGAEAFF
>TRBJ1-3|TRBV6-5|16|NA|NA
CASSYSSWGAGNTIYF
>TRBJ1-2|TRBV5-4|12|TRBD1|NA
CASSQDRVGYTF
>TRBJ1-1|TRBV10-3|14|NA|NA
CAISELEGRGQAFF
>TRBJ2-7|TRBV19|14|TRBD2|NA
CASTDERGTYEQYF
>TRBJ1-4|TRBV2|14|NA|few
CASRGLEPNEKLFF
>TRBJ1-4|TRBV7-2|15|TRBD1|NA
CASSEQTGRNEKLFF
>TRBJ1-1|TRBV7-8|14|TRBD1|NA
CASLEGGVSTEAFF
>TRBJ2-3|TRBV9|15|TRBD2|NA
CASSFRDYPTDTQYF
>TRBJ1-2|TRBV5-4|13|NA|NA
CASSYTGLGGYTF
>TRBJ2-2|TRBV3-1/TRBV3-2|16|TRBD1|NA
CASSQEDRGNTGELFF
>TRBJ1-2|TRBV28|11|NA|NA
CASKDKDGYTF
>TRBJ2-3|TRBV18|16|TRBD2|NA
CASSPPNRGGTDTQYF
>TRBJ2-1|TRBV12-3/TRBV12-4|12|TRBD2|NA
CASRGLDIEQFF
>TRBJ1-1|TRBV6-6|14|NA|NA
CASSSTGTNTEAFF
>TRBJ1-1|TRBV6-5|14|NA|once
CASTLGAANTEAFF
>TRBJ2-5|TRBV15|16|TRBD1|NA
CATSNTRDRVEETQYF
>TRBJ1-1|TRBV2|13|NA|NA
CASLGEEGTEAFF
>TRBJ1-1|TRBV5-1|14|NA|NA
CASSQDQGRTEAFF
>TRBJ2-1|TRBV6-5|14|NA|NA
CASSYQYRVYEQFF
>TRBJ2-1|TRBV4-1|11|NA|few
CASRAGTEQFF
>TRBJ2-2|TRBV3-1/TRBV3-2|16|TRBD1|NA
CASSLETGAIAGELFF
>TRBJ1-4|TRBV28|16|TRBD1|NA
CASSLVGTGHNEKLFF
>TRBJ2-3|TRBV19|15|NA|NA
CASSIHPRITDTQYF
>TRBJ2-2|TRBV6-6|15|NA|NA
CASSLTGGGTGELFF
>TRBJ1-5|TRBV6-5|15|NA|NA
CASSLSQGSRQPQHF
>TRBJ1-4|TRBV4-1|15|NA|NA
CASSQDRLRGEKLFF
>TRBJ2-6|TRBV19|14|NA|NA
CASTGWAGANVLTF
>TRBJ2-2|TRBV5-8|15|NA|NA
CASSWRRPNTGELFF
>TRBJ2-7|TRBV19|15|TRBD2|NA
CASSISAGRSYEQYF
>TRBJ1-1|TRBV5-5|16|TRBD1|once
CASSPGTGQGSTEAFF
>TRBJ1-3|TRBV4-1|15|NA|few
CASSPTGNSGNTIYF
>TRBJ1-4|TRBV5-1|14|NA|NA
CASSLWGAGEKLFF
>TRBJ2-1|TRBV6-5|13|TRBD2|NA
CASEKAGVIEQFF
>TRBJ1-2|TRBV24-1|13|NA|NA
CATSEGFGYGYTF
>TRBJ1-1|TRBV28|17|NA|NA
CASILGILGLRNTEAFF
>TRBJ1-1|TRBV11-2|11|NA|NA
CASRKNTEAFF
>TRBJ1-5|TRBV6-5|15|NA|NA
CASGPTATLYQPQHF
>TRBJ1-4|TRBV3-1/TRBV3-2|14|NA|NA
CASRTRASNEKLFF
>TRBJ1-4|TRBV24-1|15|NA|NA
CATSDPQGLVEKLFF
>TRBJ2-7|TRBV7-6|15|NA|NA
CASSLAPGDSYEQYF
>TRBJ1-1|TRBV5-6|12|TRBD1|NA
CASSWTGNEAFF
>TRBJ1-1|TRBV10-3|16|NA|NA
CAIRQIGDAKRTEAFF
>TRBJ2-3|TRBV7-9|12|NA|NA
CASSPSEGTQYF
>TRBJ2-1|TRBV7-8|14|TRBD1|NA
CASSRGQGSREQFF
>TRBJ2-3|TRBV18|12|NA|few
CASSRMADTQYF
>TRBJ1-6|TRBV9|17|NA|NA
CASSPEEGIAPYSPLHF
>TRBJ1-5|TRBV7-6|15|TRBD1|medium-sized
CASSLWAGGDQPQHF
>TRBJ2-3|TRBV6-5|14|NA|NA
CASLGDGGSDTQYF
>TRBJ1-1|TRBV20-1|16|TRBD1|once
CSASKQGSGAPGEAFF
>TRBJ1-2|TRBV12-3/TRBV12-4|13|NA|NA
CASSHRSGYGYTF
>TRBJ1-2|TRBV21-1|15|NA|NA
CASSARQGYNYGYTF
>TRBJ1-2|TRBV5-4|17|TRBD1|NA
CASSLGAGTGRLDGYTF